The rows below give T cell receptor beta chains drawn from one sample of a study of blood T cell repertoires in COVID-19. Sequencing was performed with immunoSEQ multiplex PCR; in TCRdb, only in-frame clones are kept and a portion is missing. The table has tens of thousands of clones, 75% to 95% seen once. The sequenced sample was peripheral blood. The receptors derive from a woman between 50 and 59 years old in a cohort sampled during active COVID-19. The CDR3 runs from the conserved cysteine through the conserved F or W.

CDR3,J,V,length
CASRSGTGGRSPLHF,TRBJ1-6,TRBV6-6,15
CASSLRQGDLHF,TRBJ1-5,TRBV7-9,12
CASSASTSSYEQYF,TRBJ2-7,TRBV9,14
CASSPGTDFYEQYF,TRBJ2-7,TRBV5-1,14
CASSLRAGEQFF,TRBJ2-1,TRBV7-2,12
CATSPRGGRNHNEQFF,TRBJ2-1,TRBV25-1,16
CASSLVLANTEAFF,TRBJ1-1,TRBV7-9,14
CSVQDRGRGILFF,TRBJ1-4,TRBV29-1,13
CSVEDPGQSSYNEQFF,TRBJ2-1,TRBV29-1,16
CASDREIGNQPQHF,TRBJ1-5,TRBV27,14
CASSHGQGRVYEQYF,TRBJ2-7,TRBV14,15